This record covers a single TCR beta chain. These data are taken from a study of PD-1 blockade in mismatch repair-deficient tumors. This CDR3 has 15 residues. Looked up from germline, CDR1 is SGHNT and CDR2 is YENEEA. Unmatched junction bases numbered 7, after V lost 6 bases and J lost 4 bases. PCR or immunohistochemistry showed mismatch repair deficiency in every enrolled patient. TCR sequencing covered a few patients who responded to pembrolizumab. The protocol was immunoSEQ multiplex PCR, while the TCRdb copy is restricted to in-frame clones and leaves out a portion. The sample records fewer than 45,000 clones, approximately 81% being singletons.

The material was peripheral blood, obtained about 76 weeks after starting pembrolizumab. This receptor was taken from an adult with mismatch repair-deficient cancer. V gene TRBV11-3 combines with J gene TRBJ2-2; 8 nucleotides align to TRBD2. CDR3 bases: TGTGCCAGCAGGGCAGCGGGAGCGCCCACCGGGGAGCTGTTTTTT. Protein: CASRAAGAPTGELFF.